This is a list of T cell receptor beta chains from one sample in a study of T cell responses to AZD1222 COVID-19 vaccine. This table comes from immunoSEQ multiplex PCR, and its TCRdb copy is limited to in-frame clones, with some not included. Of 60,000 to 85,000 clones listed, 65% to 80% are singletons. The sequenced sample was peripheral blood, obtained 28 days after the second dose of the MenACWY control vaccine. These receptors all come from an adult who received the MenACWY meningococcal vaccine as a control. Each CDR3 is given with its conserved first and last residue. A D gene is named only where the DNA matches it firmly. The size of a clone is reported for some rows only, either as once, few or many, or as a class for expanded clones.

clone_size	j_call	d_call	v_call	cdr3_nt	cdr3_aa
.	TRBJ1-3	.	TRBV6-1	TGTGCCAGCAGTGAAGCAAGTTCCTGGAGGGGAAACACCATATATTTT	CASSEASSWRGNTIYF
few	TRBJ1-2	.	TRBV7-9	TGTGCCAGCAGCTTAGATGTAACGACCTATGGCTACACCTTC	CASSLDVTTYGYTF
.	TRBJ1-2	.	TRBV27	TGTGCCAGCAGTTTAACTAGGGGGGGAAACTATGGCTACACCTTC	CASSLTRGGNYGYTF
.	TRBJ2-7	.	TRBV9	TGTGCCAGCAGCGTAGCTACTGACTGGGGAGAGCAGTACTTC	CASSVATDWGEQYF
.	TRBJ1-5	TRBD1	TRBV2	TGTGCCACCAGACAGGGCAGGAATCAGCCCCAGCATTTT	CATRQGRNQPQHF
.	TRBJ2-7	TRBD1	TRBV5-5	TGTGCCAGCAGACCGAGGACAGGACCCTACGAGCAGTACTTC	CASRPRTGPYEQYF
few	TRBJ1-4	.	TRBV7-9	TGTGCCAGCAGCGGACAGAGTAATGAAAAACTGTTTTTT	CASSGQSNEKLFF
.	TRBJ2-1	TRBD2	TRBV30	TGTGCCTGGAGTGTACCCTCCGGGAGGCGGTTCTTC	CAWSVPSGRRFF
.	TRBJ2-7	TRBD2	TRBV4-3	TGCGCCAGCAGCCAGGACCGACCAGCACTAGCGCGACAGCAGTACTTC	CASSQDRPALARQQYF
.	TRBJ2-5	.	TRBV25-1	TGTGCCAGCAGTGAGGGGGATTTCCAAGAGACCCAGTACTTC	CASSEGDFQETQYF
once	TRBJ2-1	TRBD2	TRBV7-9	TGTGCCAGCAGTTTTTACCGGACTAGCGGGGGGGCTGGTGAGCAGTTCTTC	CASSFYRTSGGAGEQFF
.	TRBJ2-7	.	TRBV13	TGTGCCAGCAGCCGACAGGACAGAACCTACGAGCAGTACTTC	CASSRQDRTYEQYF
few	TRBJ2-2	TRBD1	TRBV6-1	TGTGCCAGCAGCCAGGGGGCGAACGGGGAGCTGTTTTTT	CASSQGANGELFF
.	TRBJ2-5	.	TRBV20-1	TGCAGTGCCGCCCCCGAAGAGACCCAGTACTTC	CSAAPEETQYF
few	TRBJ2-2	.	TRBV28	TGTGCCAGCACCCCTGGTGGGGATCCCGGGGAGCTGTTTTTT	CASTPGGDPGELFF
.	TRBJ1-2	.	TRBV29-1	TGCAGCGTTGACAGGAACTATGGCTACACCTTC	CSVDRNYGYTF
.	TRBJ2-5	TRBD1	TRBV11-2	TGTGCCAGCAGCCCCCCAGGGGGCCTCCGAAGGGAGACCCAGTACTTC	CASSPPGGLRRETQYF
.	TRBJ2-1	TRBD2	TRBV3-1/TRBV3-2	TGTGCCAGCAGCCAAGGAGCGGGGGGGCTGGGTGAGCAGTTCTTC	CASSQGAGGLGEQFF
.	TRBJ2-1	TRBD2	TRBV9	TGTGCCAGCAGCGCCCTTAGCGGGAGGGCCTACAATGAGCAGTTCTTC	CASSALSGRAYNEQFF
.	TRBJ2-7	.	TRBV6-1	TGTGCCAGCAGTGAGATGGGCAGGGTGGGCTACGAGCAGTACTTC	CASSEMGRVGYEQYF
.	TRBJ1-2	.	TRBV6-1	TGTGCCAGCAGTGACATAGGGAACTATGGCTACACCTTC	CASSDIGNYGYTF
once	TRBJ1-4	.	TRBV13	TGTGCCAGCAGCAAGAGGGGACTTGAAAAACTGTTTTTT	CASSKRGLEKLFF
.	TRBJ1-6	.	TRBV2	TGTGCCAGCACCACACAGGGAAATAATTCACCCCTCCACTTT	CASTTQGNNSPLHF
.	TRBJ2-7	.	TRBV7-2	TGTGCCAGCAGCCGAGGGTCTTCCTACGAGCAGTACTTC	CASSRGSSYEQYF
.	TRBJ1-1	.	TRBV11-2	TGTGCCAGCACCTTTGCGGTTGGGAACACTGAAGCTTTCTTT	CASTFAVGNTEAFF
.	TRBJ1-1	.	TRBV9	TGTGCCAGCAGCCCCCTGACCCGGAACACTGAAGCTTTCTTT	CASSPLTRNTEAFF
.	TRBJ1-6	.	TRBV6-5	TGTGCCAGCAGTACCCGGGACGGTAGAAATTCACCCCTCCACTTT	CASSTRDGRNSPLHF
once	TRBJ2-1	TRBD2	TRBV13	TGTGCCAGCAGCTTAGGGCGGGGGGGTGAGCAGTTCTTC	CASSLGRGGEQFF
.	TRBJ1-2	.	TRBV6-6	TGTGCCAGCAGCCCCGCCCTGACTTCCAGGGAAGGCACCTTC	CASSPALTSREGTF
.	TRBJ2-1	.	TRBV28	TGTGCCAGCAGTTTGACAGCTTACAATGAGCAGTTCTTC	CASSLTAYNEQFF
few	TRBJ2-2	.	TRBV14	TGTGCCAGCAGCCCCGGGCGGAACACCGGGGAGCTGTTTTTT	CASSPGRNTGELFF
.	TRBJ1-1	TRBD1	TRBV5-1	TGCGCCAGCAGTTCCGGGACAGAGAACACTGAAGCTTTCTTT	CASSSGTENTEAFF
.	TRBJ2-7	.	TRBV6-5	TGTGCCAGCAGTTATAGACCCGAGGGGCTCCTAGGCGAGCAGTACTTC	CASSYRPEGLLGEQYF
.	TRBJ1-1	.	TRBV3-1/TRBV3-2	TGTGCCAGCAGCCGTACGGGGGTCACTGAAGCTTTCTTT	CASSRTGVTEAFF
.	TRBJ1-2	.	TRBV19	TGTGCCAGTAGTATGGATGGTCAGAACTATGGCTACACCTTC	CASSMDGQNYGYTF
.	TRBJ1-2	.	TRBV6-5	TGTGCCAGCAGGTCGGACGGGAACTATGGCTACACCTTC	CASRSDGNYGYTF
.	TRBJ1-6	.	TRBV7-8	TGTGCCAGCAGCTTAGGGTCCTTGGGAGTTCGTTCACCCCTCCACTTT	CASSLGSLGVRSPLHF
once	TRBJ2-1	.	TRBV11-2	TGTGCCAGCAGCTTACACAGGGAGTCCTACAATGAGCAGTTCTTC	CASSLHRESYNEQFF
.	TRBJ1-2	.	TRBV5-1	TGCGCCTCCCGGGGAGATAACTATGGCTACACCTTC	CASRGDNYGYTF
few	TRBJ1-4	.	TRBV30	TGTGCCTGGAGTGCCGGGATTAAACTGTTTTTT	CAWSAGIKLFF
.	TRBJ2-2	TRBD2	TRBV9	TGTGCCAGCAGCGTAGCCTTAGCGGGAGGCAACACCGGGGAGCTGTTTTTT	CASSVALAGGNTGELFF
few	TRBJ1-1	.	TRBV19	TGTGCCAGTAGTATAGCCCGGCAGCTGAACACTGAAGCTTTCTTT	CASSIARQLNTEAFF
.	TRBJ1-2	TRBD1	TRBV7-9	TGTGCCAGCAGCTCCGGACAGGGGGATTGGTATGGCTACACCTTC	CASSSGQGDWYGYTF
.	TRBJ2-1	TRBD2	TRBV5-1	TGCGCCAGCAGCTTGGAGCGGGACGCCAATGAGCAGTTCTTC	CASSLERDANEQFF
.	TRBJ2-4	.	TRBV2	TGTGCCAGCAGTGGCGAGGTAGCCAAAAACATTCAGTACTTC	CASSGEVAKNIQYF
.	TRBJ1-5	.	TRBV2	TGTGCCAGCAGCCCAGAGTTCAATCAGCCCCAGCATTTT	CASSPEFNQPQHF
.	TRBJ1-1	.	TRBV3-1/TRBV3-2	TGTGCCAGCAGCCATCCAAGCAGTAACACTGAAGCTTTCTTT	CASSHPSSNTEAFF
.	TRBJ1-3	.	TRBV6-5	TGTGCCAGCAGGGACTTTTCTGGAAACACCATATATTTT	CASRDFSGNTIYF
.	TRBJ1-5	.	TRBV7-8	TGTGCCAGCAGCTCTTATACAGGGCTCGGTCAGCCCCAGCATTTT	CASSSYTGLGQPQHF
.	TRBJ1-3	TRBD1	TRBV7-6	TGTGCCAGCAGCTTAAAGGGACAGGGCACCACTGGAAACACCATATATTTT	CASSLKGQGTTGNTIYF
.	TRBJ1-6	.	TRBV2	TGTGCCAGCAGGGCGACAAATTCACCCCTCCACTTT	CASRATNSPLHF
.	TRBJ1-2	TRBD1	TRBV4-1	TGCGCCAGCAGCCAAATAACAGGGGAACCCTATGGCTACACCTTC	CASSQITGEPYGYTF